The entry that follows covers one T cell receptor beta chain sequence. Its cognate antigen is unknown. These data are taken from a study of cytomegalovirus exposure and HLA in healthy donors. General study findings and limits: The study designated 150 to 200 TCR beta chains cytomegalovirus-associated. Most likely, a cluster of highly shared sequence variants arose as a sequencing artifact. The study had only CMV serostatus as immune exposure information.

Primers for the PCR totalled 60 Vbeta and 13 Jbeta. Assay used: immunoSEQ multiplex PCR; TCRdb lists only in-frame clones, some missing. This table has 150,000 to 180,000 clones, 65% to 75% appearing once. Those who donated were healthy bone marrow donors. The CDR3 contains 13 residues. Deletions cut 2 bases from V and 5 bases from J, with 9 bases between. CDR1 is MNHEY, CDR2 SVGAGI, per germline. Sequenced material: PBMCs. The receptor was isolated from a man aged 18 to 35 in good health and CMV-seronegative. The rearrangement joins TRBV6-5 to TRBJ2-5; D possibly corresponds to TRBD1 (5 bases). The CDR3 nucleotides are TGTGCCAGCAGTTACCCAGGGTGGGAGACCCAGTACTTC. Its translation is CASSYPGWETQYF.